This TCR beta chain was sequenced for a study of cytomegalovirus exposure and HLA in healthy donors. Broader study findings: A later analysis reportedly found fewer N-insertions in an Asian-associated ancestry cluster than the approximately 700-donor mean.

About this clone: The antigen is not known.

The primer mix had 60 Vbeta and 13 Jbeta primers. The protocol was immunoSEQ multiplex PCR, while the TCRdb copy is restricted to in-frame clones and leaves out a portion. The sample has tens of thousands of clones, roughly 80% seen once. The CDR3 extends over 15 amino acids. V was clipped by 0 bases and J by 2 bases, with 11 bases between them. Germline assignment: CDR1 MNHEY and CDR2 SVGAGI. V is TRBV6-5 and J is TRBJ2-7, with D possibly being TRBD1 (5 bases). This sequence was found in a girl aged 2-15 years in good health and CMV-seropositive. Sequencing used PBMCs. CDR3 residues: CASSYSTDTAYEQYF. The CDR3 nucleotides are TGTGCCAGCAGTTACTCGACGGACACCGCCTACGAGCAGTACTTC.